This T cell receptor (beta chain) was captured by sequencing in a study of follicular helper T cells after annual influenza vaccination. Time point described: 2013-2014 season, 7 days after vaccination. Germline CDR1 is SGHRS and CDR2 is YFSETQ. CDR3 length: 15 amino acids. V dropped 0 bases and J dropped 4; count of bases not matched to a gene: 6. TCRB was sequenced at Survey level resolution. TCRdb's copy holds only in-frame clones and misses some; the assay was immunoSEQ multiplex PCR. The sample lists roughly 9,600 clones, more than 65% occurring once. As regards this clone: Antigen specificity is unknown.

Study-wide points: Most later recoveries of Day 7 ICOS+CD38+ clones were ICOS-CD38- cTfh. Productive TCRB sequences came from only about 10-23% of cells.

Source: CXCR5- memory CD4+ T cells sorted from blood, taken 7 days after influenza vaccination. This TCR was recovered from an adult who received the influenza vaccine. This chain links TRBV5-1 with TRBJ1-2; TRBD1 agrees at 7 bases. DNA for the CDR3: TGCGCCAGCAGCTTGGCCGAACAGGGGAGCTATGGCTACACCTTC. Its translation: CASSLAEQGSYGYTF.